The rows below give T cell receptor beta chains drawn from one sample of a study of CD8+ T cells in alopecia areata. Here immunoSEQ multiplex PCR was the method, and the copy in TCRdb shows in-frame clones only, minus some. In the table there are around 210,000 clones, around 66% of which are singletons. The material sequenced was CD4+ T cells sorted from blood, taken at week 4, from a patient treated with tofacitinib. Receptors originate from a human donor with alopecia areata. The CDR3 runs from the conserved cysteine through the conserved F or W. A D gene is named only where the DNA matches it firmly. Not every row has a clone size; where given, it reads once, few, many or a size class.

D gene: .; clone size: .; J gene: TRBJ2-7; V gene: TRBV5-6; CDR3 protein: CASSLGPGTYEQYF; CDR3 DNA: TGTGCCAGCAGCTTGGGTCCGGGTACCTACGAGCAGTACTTC
D gene: .; clone size: .; J gene: TRBJ1-2; V gene: TRBV7-2; CDR3 protein: CASSLGPNYGYTF; CDR3 DNA: TGTGCCAGCAGCTTAGGGCCGAACTATGGCTACACCTTC
D gene: .; clone size: few; J gene: TRBJ2-5; V gene: TRBV11-3; CDR3 protein: CASSLGIQETQYF; CDR3 DNA: TGTGCCAGCAGCTTAGGGATTCAAGAGACCCAGTACTTC
D gene: .; clone size: .; J gene: TRBJ1-2; V gene: TRBV11-2; CDR3 protein: CASSLDGDTDGYTF; CDR3 DNA: TGTGCCAGCAGCTTAGATGGGGATACGGATGGCTACACCTTC
D gene: .; clone size: .; J gene: TRBJ1-1; V gene: TRBV9; CDR3 protein: CASSPRVGTDAFF; CDR3 DNA: TGTGCCAGCAGCCCCCGGGTAGGAACCGACGCTTTCTTT
D gene: TRBD2; clone size: .; J gene: TRBJ2-3; V gene: TRBV7-9; CDR3 protein: CASSLPLLAGGTDTQYF; CDR3 DNA: TGTGCCAGCAGCCTACCACTCCTAGCGGGGGGAACAGATACGCAGTATTTT
D gene: .; clone size: .; J gene: TRBJ1-2; V gene: TRBV29-1; CDR3 protein: CSVEENGYTF; CDR3 DNA: TGCAGCGTTGAAGAAAATGGCTACACCTTC
D gene: TRBD1; clone size: .; J gene: TRBJ2-5; V gene: TRBV11-2; CDR3 protein: CASSLDVRGPSETQYF; CDR3 DNA: TGTGCCAGCAGCTTAGACGTTAGGGGGCCGAGTGAGACCCAGTACTTC
D gene: .; clone size: .; J gene: TRBJ2-5; V gene: TRBV6-8; CDR3 protein: CANRTVVETQYF; CDR3 DNA: TGTGCCAACCGGACAGTTGTAGAGACCCAGTACTTC
D gene: .; clone size: .; J gene: TRBJ2-2; V gene: TRBV6-5; CDR3 protein: CASCLEIKTGELFF; CDR3 DNA: TGTGCCAGCTGCCTGGAGATTAAGACCGGGGAGCTGTTTTTT
D gene: .; clone size: few; J gene: TRBJ2-7; V gene: TRBV29-1; CDR3 protein: CSVVRAYEQYF; CDR3 DNA: TGCAGCGTTGTCAGGGCCTACGAGCAGTACTTC